These 9 T cell receptor beta chains were all obtained from the same sample, sequenced in a study of blood T cell repertoires in COVID-19. Some clones are missing from TCRdb's copy, which holds only in-frame ones; the method was immunoSEQ multiplex PCR. This table holds 30,000 to 45,000 clones, around nine tenths found once. The sequenced sample consisted of peripheral blood. Every receptor here comes from a man between 60 and 75 years old with active COVID-19.

This chain uses TRBV7-2 with TRBJ2-1, with 8 bases that match TRBD2. V dropped 0 bases and J dropped 1; count of bases not matched to a gene: 2. Germline CDR1 SGHTA, CDR2 FQGNSA. This CDR3 is built from 16 residues. The CDR3, as DNA: TGTGCCAGCAGCTTAGCGGGGACTAGTTCCTACAATGAGCAGTTCTTC. It specifies CASSLAGTSSYNEQFF. Together with reference TRBV7-2 and TRBJ2-1, the CDR3 gives the full variable domain: GAGVSQSPSNKVTEKGKDVELRCDPISGHTALYWYRQSLGQGLEFLIYFQGNSAPDKSGLPSDRFSAERTGGSVSTLTIQRTQQEDSAVYLCASSLAGTSSYNEQFFGPGTRLTVL.

The rearrangement links TRBV5-5 to TRBJ2-1; tentatively, D is TRBD2 (5 bases). CDR1 and CDR2 (germline): SGHKS, YYEKEE (reference sequence). This CDR3 has 11 amino acids. V gave up 7 bases and J gave up 6 bases, with 8 bases separating them. CDR3 DNA sequence: TGTGCCAGCCAGCGGATCAATGAGCAGTTCTTC. It specifies CASQRINEQFF. Using reference TRBV5-5 and TRBJ2-1 for the parts outside the CDR3, the full variable domain is DAGVTQSPTHLIKTRGQQVTLRCSPISGHKSVSWYQQVLGQGPQFIFQYYEKEERGRGNFPDRFSARQFPNYSSELNVNALLLGDSALYLCASQRINEQFFGPGTRLTVL.

The rearrangement joins TRBV11-2 to TRBJ1-6; the D gene is possibly TRBD1 (5 bases). The CDR3 is 16 residues long. The germline V gene has CDR1 SGHAT and CDR2 FQNNGV. Trimming left V 0 bases short and J 7 bases short, with 13 bases between. CDR3 loop: CASSLDLRGGNSPLHF. CDR3 sequence (DNA): TGTGCCAGCAGCTTAGATTTGCGGGGGGGGAATTCACCCCTCCACTTT.

In this sample, this clone turned up once. The rearrangement uses TRBV19 and TRBJ1-2; perhaps TRBD1 as D (5 bases). Germline CDR1 and CDR2: LNHDA and SQIVND (reference sequence). There are 12 residues in the CDR3. The V end lost 3 bases, the J end lost 7 bases, and 9 bases lay between the germline ends. This CDR3 reads CASSIQGSGYTF. DNA of the CDR3: TGTGCCAGTAGTATCCAGGGAAGTGGCTACACCTTC.

DNA of the CDR3: TGTGCCAGCAGCCCCGGGATTATAGAGACCCAGTACTTC. It encodes CASSPGIIETQYF. The chain employs TRBV5-6 and TRBJ2-5, with TRBD2 as a possible D gene (5 bases). The V and J ends lost 4 bases and 4 bases respectively, with 11 bases between them. CDR1 SGHDT and CDR2 YYEEEE come from the germline V gene. CDR3 length equals 13 residues.

This clone was seen only once. The chain combines TRBV19 with TRBJ1-1, with a tentative D call TRBD1 (5 bases). The CDR3 length is 13 residues. Germline lookup yields CDR1 LNHDA and CDR2 SQIVND (reference sequence). Trimming removed 4 bases from V and 6 bases from J, with 12 bases in between. This chain's CDR3 is CASSRQGGAEAFF. The CDR3 DNA follows: TGTGCCAGTAGTAGGCAGGGTGGAGCTGAAGCTTTCTTT.

The V gene is TRBV1, the J gene TRBJ2-7; TRBD2 is the table's D call, not checked against the DNA. TRBV1 represents a pseudogene. The CDR3 loop spans 15 amino acids. CDR3 bases: TGCACCAGCAGCCCAATAAAGACTAGCGTCTACGAGCAGTACTTC. Its protein product is CTSSPIKTSVYEQYF.

The rearrangement joins TRBV5-1 to TRBJ2-3; 10 bases match TRBD2. CDR1 SGHRS and CDR2 YFSETQ come from the germline V gene. This CDR3 contains 14 residues. The V segment lost 2 bases and the J segment 6 bases; nucleotides outside the gene matches: 3. The CDR3 sequence is CASSLPSGSDTQYF. The CDR3 coding sequence is TGCGCCAGCAGCTTACCTAGCGGGAGTGATACGCAGTATTTT.

J is TRBJ2-1 and V is TRBV19; perhaps TRBD2 as D (7 bases). The germline V gene has CDR1 LNHDA and CDR2 SQIVND (reference sequence). This CDR3 is built from 17 residues. V lost 5 bases to trimming and J lost 8 bases, with 25 bases between them. The CDR3 DNA reads TGTGCCAGTAGTCTCCTCCCCGGGGGCAGGGGAGGGGATGAGCAGTTCTTC. As protein: CASSLLPGGRGGDEQFF.